The 29 T cell receptor beta chains in this list originate from one sample, sequenced in a study of T cell changes during pregnancy in multiple sclerosis. The table came from immunoSEQ multiplex PCR; TCRdb's copy has only in-frame clones and leaves some out. This table holds 35,000 to 50,000 clones, over 85% found once. This specimen consisted of CD4+ T cells from peripheral blood mononuclear cells, obtained in the first trimester of pregnancy. Every receptor here comes from a female donor with multiple sclerosis, enrolled in a pregnancy study.

This clone was found once. V gene TRBV7-9 combines with J gene TRBJ1-1; 7 positions match TRBD1. Germline V CDR1 and CDR2: SEHNR, FQNEAQ (reference sequence). V was clipped by 0 bases and J by 8 bases; unmatched bases: 3. There are 13 residues in the CDR3. CDR3 in amino acids: CASSLAGTAEAFF. CDR3 in DNA: TGTGCCAGCAGCTTAGCCGGGACAGCGGAAGCTTTCTTT.

The chain links TRBV30 to TRBJ2-5; 7 nucleotides align to TRBD1. This CDR3 region has 15 residues. With V trimmed by 0 bases and J by 5 bases, 9 bases remained unmatched. From germline, CDR1 is GTSNPN and CDR2 SVGIG (reference sequence). The DNA of the CDR3 is TGTGCCTGGAGTGTTCCCACAGGGGTCACGGAGACCCAGTACTTC. Translated: CAWSVPTGVTETQYF.

The chain employs TRBV4-3 and TRBJ2-6; the match to TRBD2 covers 9 bases. V dropped 3 bases and J dropped 0; count of bases not matched to a gene: 6. The CDR3 runs 18 residues. The germline V gene encodes CDR1 LGHNA and CDR2 YSLEER. The CDR3 here is CASSQIAGVNSGANVLTF. In DNA, the CDR3 is TGCGCCAGCAGCCAGATAGCGGGGGTTAACTCTGGGGCCAACGTCCTGACTTTC.

This sequence joins TRBV27 and TRBJ2-7; a weak D match, TRBD2 (5 bases). Trimming left V 6 bases short and J 3 bases short, with 12 bases between. The CDR3 sequence is 13 residues long. Germline lookup yields CDR1 MNHEY and CDR2 SMNVEV (reference sequence). DNA of the CDR3: TGTGCCAGCAGCCCTCGAGGAGGCTACGAGCAGTACTTC. It codes for CASSPRGGYEQYF.

The V gene is TRBV5-8, the J gene TRBJ2-7; 7 nucleotides agree with TRBD2. Per the germline V gene, CDR1 is SGHTS and CDR2 is YDEGEE. The V segment lost 5 bases and the J segment 6 bases; nucleotides outside the gene matches: 8. The CDR3 is made up of 13 amino acids. CDR3 protein: CASSFRDYGEQYF. DNA of the CDR3: TGTGCCAGCAGTTTCCGGGACTATGGCGAGCAGTACTTC.

This clone has just one count. The J gene is TRBJ2-3, the V gene TRBV10-3; 9 bases are shared with TRBD2. Losses at the gene ends were 6 bases for V and 5 bases for J; bases not matched to a gene: 3. There are 13 residues in the CDR3. CDR1 and CDR2 from the germline V gene are ENHRY and SYGVKD. As DNA, the CDR3 is TGTGCCATCAGAGCGGGAGGTGGAGATACGCAGTATTTT. Protein: CAIRAGGGDTQYF.

The chain employs TRBV5-1 and TRBJ2-5, with a tentative D call TRBD1 (6 bases). The CDR3 runs to 14 residues. In germline, CDR1 is SGHRS, CDR2 YFSETQ. The V end lost 4 bases, the J end lost 4 bases, and 14 bases lay between the germline ends. The CDR3 region has the DNA TGCGCCAGCAGCCCAAACAGGGTTAGAGAGACCCAGTACTTC. Translated: CASSPNRVRETQYF.

CDR3 in amino acids: CASEASKKNIQYF. CDR3 bases: TGTGCCAGCGAGGCAAGCAAAAAAAACATTCAGTACTTC. V usage is TRBV28 and J usage is TRBJ2-4; D is unclear. The CDR3 loop spans 13 amino acids. Germline-derived CDR1 and CDR2 are MDHEN and SYDVKM. V gave up 8 bases and J gave up 4 bases, with 12 bases separating them.

The rearrangement uses TRBV4-1 and TRBJ1-4; 9 positions agree with TRBD1. The trim removed 3 bases at V and 5 bases at J, leaving 16 bases unmatched. Per the germline V gene, CDR1 is MGHRA and CDR2 is YSYEKL. This CDR3 contains 19 residues. CDR3 coding DNA: TGCGCCAGCAGCCATTTCGCCGGGACAGGGTGGGGAGGGAATGAAAAACTGTTTTTT. Its translation: CASSHFAGTGWGGNEKLFF.

The DNA for the CDR3 is TGTGCCAGTAGTATTAGGCAGGGCTCTGGCTACACCTTC. It is translated as CASSIRQGSGYTF. The rearrangement joins TRBV19 to TRBJ1-2; D might be TRBD1 (5 bases). Germline V gives CDR1 LNHDA, CDR2 SQIVND (reference sequence). This CDR3 spans 13 amino acids. Trimming removed 3 bases at V and 7 bases at J, with 12 bases between.

The J gene is TRBJ2-3, the V gene TRBV5-6; D might be TRBD2 (6 bases). CDR1 is SGHDT and CDR2 is YYEEEE in the germline V gene. V shed 4 bases and J shed 7 bases, with 31 bases lying between them. The CDR3 contains 19 residues. CDR3 DNA: TGTGCCAGCAGCCCGCCCGGGGGACCCACCCTCGGGGCCCGGCATACGCAGTATTTT. This encodes CASSPPGGPTLGARHTQYF. The variable domain in full, with the rest retrieved from reference TRBV5-6 and TRBJ2-3, is DAGVTQSPTHLIKTRGQQVTLRCSPKSGHDTVSWYQQALGQGPQFIFQYYEEEERQRGNFPDRFSGHQFPNYSSELNVNALLLGDSALYLCASSPPGGPTLGARHTQYFGPGTRLTVL.

The chain recombines TRBV5-1 with TRBJ2-7, with TRBD2 as a possible D gene (6 bases). CDR3 length equals 15 residues. Trimming shortened V by 3 bases and J by 2 bases, and 15 bases separated the two germline ends. CDR1 and CDR2 from the germline V gene are SGHRS and YFSETQ. As DNA, the CDR3 is TGCGCCAGCAGCTCAGCATTTGGGGGGACCTACGAGCAGTACTTC. As protein: CASSSAFGGTYEQYF.

V gene TRBV6-1 combines with J gene TRBJ1-1; the match to TRBD1 covers 10 bases. Germline V lookup: CDR1 MNHNS, CDR2 SASEGT. The CDR3 runs to 17 residues. Trimming took 2 bases from V and 3 from J; bases not matched to a gene: 9. The CDR3 nucleotides read TGTGCCAGCAGTGAACCCGCGGGAGGGACAGGGGACACTGAAGCTTTCTTT. Translation: CASSEPAGGTGDTEAFF.

About this clone: The junction differs from germline at one of its ends, possibly a read error. The identical CDR3 is also encoded by other nucleotide sequences in the sample. The rearrangement links TRBV27 to TRBJ1-1; unclear D gene. The germline V gene encodes CDR1 MNHEY and CDR2 SMNVEV (reference sequence). This CDR3 region has 13 residues. The CDR3 coding sequence is TGTGCAAGCAGTTTTTCAGGGAACACTGAAGCTTTCTTT. It is translated as CASSFSGNTEAFF.

This chain uses TRBV28 with TRBJ2-7, with a tentative D call TRBD2 (5 bases). The V gene's germline CDR1 is MDHEN and CDR2 SYDVKM. The length of the CDR3 is 12 residues. The ends were cut back, 8 bases at V and 1 base at J, with 9 bases in the middle. Written as DNA, the CDR3 is TGTGCCAGCTGCCCGGGATCCTACGAGCAGTACTTC. Protein product: CASCPGSYEQYF.

The chain joins TRBV5-6 to TRBJ1-5; no reliable D call. V lost 1 base to trimming and J lost 2 bases, with 16 bases between them. CDR3 size: 17 residues. The germline V gene has CDR1 SGHDT and CDR2 YYEEEE. Here the CDR3 DNA reads TGTGCCAGCAGCTTGAGAGCCGGGTTACCGGGCAATCAGCCCCAGCATTTT. Amino acid sequence: CASSLRAGLPGNQPQHF.

The CDR3 bases are TGTGCCATCAGTGGGGTGGGCCATGAGCAGTTCTTC. Translated: CAISGVGHEQFF. The V and J genes are TRBV10-3 and TRBJ2-1; D uncertain. The V gene lost 4 bases and the J gene lost 8 bases, with 9 bases spanning the gap. Looked up from germline, CDR1 is ENHRY and CDR2 is SYGVKD. The CDR3 contains 12 residues.

In this sample, this clone turned up once. A read error is likely, as this CDR3 ends without the conserved phenylalanine or tryptophan. The DNA is omitted, as the CDR3 cannot be located on it reliably, and the CDR3 follows TCRdb's listing. The chain carries TRBV27 and TRBJ2-3; TRBD2 reflects the table's D call only, with no check against the DNA. Germline loops: CDR1 MNHEY, CDR2 SMNVEV (reference sequence). Both ends counted, the CDR3 spans 12 residues. CDR3 in amino acids: CASSPLAGFPIL.

The V call is TRBV6-5, the J call TRBJ2-7; maybe TRBD1 (5 bases). CDR1 and CDR2 from the germline V gene are MNHEY and SVGAGI. The CDR3 contains 11 residues. Trimming shortened V by 5 bases and J by 6 bases, and 8 bases separated the two germline ends. For the CDR3, the DNA is TGTGCCAGCAGTGCAGGGTTCGAGCAGTACTTC. Its translation: CASSAGFEQYF.

The chain recombines TRBV7-2 with TRBJ2-7; TRBD2 aligns across 9 bases. The ends lost 4 bases at V and 4 bases at J; junction bases unmatched: 8. CDR3 size: 15 residues. Per the germline V gene, CDR1 is SGHTA and CDR2 is FQGNSA. CDR3 protein: CASSSEGLAGYEQYF. The CDR3, as DNA: TGTGCCAGCAGCTCAGAGGGCCTAGCGGGATACGAGCAGTACTTC.

The V gene is TRBV7-2, the J gene TRBJ1-2; D gene uncertain. V shed 5 bases and J shed 3 bases, with 4 bases lying between them. CDR1 and CDR2 from the germline V gene are SGHTA and FQGNSA. The CDR3 runs to 11 residues. CDR3 region: CASSVDYGYTF. DNA for the CDR3: TGTGCCAGCAGCGTCGACTATGGCTACACCTTC.

The V and J genes are TRBV5-4 and TRBJ2-6; TRBD1 matches 9 bases. The length of the CDR3 is 18 residues. Germline V CDR1 and CDR2: SGHNT, YYREEE (reference sequence). With V trimmed by 7 bases and J by 1 base, 12 bases remained unmatched. CDR3: CASGSPGQGFSGANVLTF. CDR3 sequence (DNA): TGTGCCAGCGGATCACCGGGACAGGGTTTTTCTGGGGCCAACGTCCTGACTTTC.

This clone was seen more than once but under ten times. This chain joins TRBV9 and TRBJ2-2; D call uncertain. The V gene's germline CDR1 is SGDLS and CDR2 YYNGEE. V dropped 5 bases and J dropped 7 bases, with 6 bases sitting between them. The CDR3 covers 11 residues. CDR3 in DNA: TGTGCCAGCAGTGACTTCGGGGAGCTGTTTTTT. This encodes CASSDFGELFF.

The chain is built from TRBV28 and TRBJ2-7; 12 bases fit TRBD2. Trimming removed 6 bases from V and 4 bases from J; junction bases left unmatched: 7. The CDR3 spans 15 residues. The V gene's germline CDR1 is MDHEN and CDR2 SYDVKM. The CDR3 reads CASSRRLAGVYEQYF. The CDR3 bases are TGTGCCAGCAGCAGAAGACTAGCGGGAGTATACGAGCAGTACTTC.

This clone has just one count. V gene TRBV9 combines with J gene TRBJ1-2; 8 bases match TRBD1. The germline V gene encodes CDR1 SGDLS and CDR2 YYNGEE. The CDR3 has 16 amino acids. V lost 3 bases and J lost 0; bases outside the gene matches: 7. CDR3 coding DNA: TGTGCCAGCAGCGGGGGACAGGCTCACACTAACTATGGCTACACCTTC. This translates into CASSGGQAHTNYGYTF.

The chain combines TRBV28 with TRBJ1-5, with 10 bases identical to TRBD1. In germline, CDR1 is MDHEN, CDR2 SYDVKM. The CDR3 loop spans 17 amino acids. The V and J ends lost 6 bases and 1 base, in that order; junction bases with no gene match: 9. This CDR3 is CASSREGTGVSNQPQHF. CDR3 bases: TGTGCCAGCAGCAGAGAAGGGACAGGGGTGAGCAATCAGCCCCAGCATTTT.

This clone has just one count. V usage is TRBV5-5 and J usage is TRBJ2-1; 8 bases are a match to TRBD2. The CDR3 totals 18 residues. The J segment lost 3 bases and the V segment lost 2 bases, leaving 13 bases of the junction unmatched. Germline V gene data show CDR1 as SGHKS and CDR2 as YYEKEE (reference sequence). CDR3 nucleotides: TGTGCCAGCAGCTTTACCTTAGGCCGACTAGCGCTCTACAATGAGCAGTTCTTC. It translates to CASSFTLGRLALYNEQFF. Drawing the rest from reference TRBV5-5 and TRBJ2-1, the complete variable domain is DAGVTQSPTHLIKTRGQQVTLRCSPISGHKSVSWYQQVLGQGPQFIFQYYEKEERGRGNFPDRFSARQFPNYSSELNVNALLLGDSALYLCASSFTLGRLALYNEQFFGPGTRLTVL.

The chain is built from TRBV29-1 and TRBJ1-2; D gene ambiguous. CDR3 length: 11 residues. Trimming cost V 6 bases and J 0 bases, with 5 bases left between them. Germline-derived CDR1 and CDR2 are SQVTM and ANQGSEA. The DNA for the CDR3 is TGCAGCGTAGTAGCTAACTATGGCTACACCTTC. Translating it yields CSVVANYGYTF.

V is TRBV7-6 and J is TRBJ2-3; the D gene is possibly TRBD2 (6 bases). Germline-derived CDR1 and CDR2 are SGHVS and FNYEAQ. The CDR3 sequence is 15 residues long. The V end lost 3 bases, the J end lost 3 bases, and 13 bases lay between the germline ends. This chain's CDR3 is CASSLRTGVTDTQYF. The CDR3 DNA sequence: TGTGCCAGCAGCTTGAGGACGGGAGTGACAGATACGCAGTATTTT.